This T cell receptor (beta chain) appears in the sequencing data of a study of T cells in Graves' hyperthyroidism and ophthalmopathy (dated by TCRdb to about 2019). For context, the study as a whole: Peripheral blood samples were taken at initial diagnosis, before any treatment was given. Prospective prediction of ophthalmopathy was tested in an independent validation cohort of 18 to 20 hyperthyroidism patients and around 16 patients who later progressed to ophthalmopathy. Following sampling, methimazole starting at 30 mg daily was given to hyperthyroidism patients, and high-dose intravenous methylprednisolone was given to ophthalmopathy patients. The 85 to 100 discovery patients were randomly split 7:3 into training and test sets. TCR V-J signatures able to tell the groups apart were searched for in a discovery cohort of around 95 patients, of whom about 40 had Graves' ophthalmopathy and roughly 59 had stable Graves' hyperthyroidism. The study also compared thyroid tissue and blood T-cell repertoires from over 5 Graves' hyperthyroidism patients. According to the paper, TCR Vbeta CDR3 sequencing was carried out on over 130 peripheral blood samples, which came from fewer than 50 ophthalmopathy, around 75 hyperthyroidism and 17 progressor patients. General conclusions and limits of the study: A model built on a 13 V-J signature distinguished ophthalmopathy from stable hyperthyroidism, reaching roughly 88% sensitivity and approximately 81% specificity in cross-validation and 80%/75% in testing. Sample size was not statistically predetermined, and blinding of investigators to group allocation was not performed. In validation, the model predicted progression to ophthalmopathy a median of roughly 6.5 months before onset, with approximately 71% sensitivity and 72.22% specificity. Most expanded thyroid clonotypes (frequency above 0.001) were also found in blood, which suggests that blood repertoires may mirror thyroid immune responses.

This clonotype has ten or more counts. Its antigen is not yet known. No base-level quality is on record; no much larger clone is a single base apart. V gives up 6 bases and J gives up 2 bases, and the segment between their germline ends measures 23 bases. The CDR3 contains 17 residues, cysteine and phenylalanine counted. Only the CDR3 DNA is retained, 51 bases long and in frame from the first base. Sequences SGHAT (CDR1) and FQNNGV (CDR2) are obtained from the germline V gene. TCR beta CDR3 regions were amplified from RNA transcripts. The TCR CDR3 was subjected to a first round of RT-PCR using the HTBI primer set and the Qiagen OneStep RT-PCR kit. Libraries were constructed in a second round of multiplex PCR, after which size selection and purification were carried out. Libraries were sequenced paired-end with 100 bp reads on an Illumina HiSeq2000. Under the source paper's analysis protocol: SOAPnuke was used to process the raw data, throwing out any read that contained adapters or uncalled bases, had a mean Phred below 15, or lacked an exact constant-primer or identifier match. High-quality paired reads were merged with COPE v1.2.5, and unique nucleotide sequences were defined as clonotypes. MiTCR v1.1 was used to align clonotypes to the IMGT TRBV, TRBD and TRBJ reference segments. Analysis was restricted to V-J combinations with a frequency above 0.0001, which covered roughly 99% of repertoires. A TCS score was defined as the ratio between F50 (clonal expansion) and ExV (chaos), using BLOSUM62-based TCRdist between CDR3 peptides within each V-J. Welch's t-statistics and random forest reduced approximately 520 V-J features to roughly 13, which were used in a naive Bayes classifier (R e1071). The raw public reads went through TCRdb reprocessing: fastp at Q25, MiXCR clone calling, in-frame beta chains kept. Each entry is one CDR3 protein sequence, shown with its most common DNA and genes. TCRdb assigned the V and J calls; the authors' analysis was not used. The sample table lists hundreds of thousands of distinct CDR3 sequences, 25% to 30% of them with a count of one. The ten largest clonotypes hold approximately 30% of the sample.

The hyperthyroidism patients were between 18 and 65 years old and newly diagnosed, with a disease duration of less than 2 months. Any patient with an uncontrolled infection, another autoimmune disease, pregnancy or lactation was excluded. Diagnoses relied on clinical symptoms, serum thyroxine and TRAb, thyroid ultrasound and orbital computed tomography. Blood from progressor patients was collected at the time of first diagnosis with hyperthyroidism, before any ophthalmopathy symptoms had appeared. PBMCs were separated from roughly 9.3 ml of fresh peripheral blood using Ficoll-Paque density gradient centrifugation. Progressor patients were first diagnosed with Graves' hyperthyroidism and then developed ophthalmopathy during follow-up. Trizol reagent was used to extract total RNA, and RNA quality was then checked on an Agilent 2100 Bioanalyzer.

This TCR came from a man aged 35 to 55 with Graves' hyperthyroidism that later progressed to Graves' ophthalmopathy. The source material was blood. The V and J genes are TRBV11-2 and TRBJ2-7; the D gene is possibly TRBD1 or TRBD2, with 5 bases matching each. The CDR3 amino acid sequence is: CASSPRPGRPKAYEQYF. The DNA sequence is as follows: TGTGCCAGCAGTCCGAGGCCGGGACGCCCAAAGGCCTACGAGCAGTACTTC.